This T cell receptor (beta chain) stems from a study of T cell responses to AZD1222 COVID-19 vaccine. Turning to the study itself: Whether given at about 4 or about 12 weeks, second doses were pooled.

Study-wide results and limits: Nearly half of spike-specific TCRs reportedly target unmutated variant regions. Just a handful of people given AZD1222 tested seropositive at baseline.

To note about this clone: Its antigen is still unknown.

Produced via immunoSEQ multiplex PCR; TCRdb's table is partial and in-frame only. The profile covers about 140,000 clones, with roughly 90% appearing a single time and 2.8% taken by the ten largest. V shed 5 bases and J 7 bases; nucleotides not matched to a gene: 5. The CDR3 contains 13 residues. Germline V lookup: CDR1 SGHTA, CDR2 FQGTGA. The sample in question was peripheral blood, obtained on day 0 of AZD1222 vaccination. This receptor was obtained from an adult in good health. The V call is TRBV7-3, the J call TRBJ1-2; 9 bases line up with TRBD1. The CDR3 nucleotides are TGTGCCAGCAGCCCGGACAGGGGAGGTGGCTACACCTTC. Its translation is CASSPDRGGGYTF.